The source of this TCR beta chain is a study of blood T cell repertoires in COVID-19. The wider study: PBMCs, B-cell-depleted T cells, or T cells provided the cDNA or gDNA that made up the material.

The CDR3 runs 14 residues. The germline V and J ends were trimmed by 0 bases and 5 bases, with 11 bases remaining between them. Germline V gene lookup returns CDR1 MNHEY and CDR2 SMNVEV (reference sequence). Assay: immunoSEQ multiplex PCR; the TCRdb copy retains only in-frame clones and omits some. This table has 110,000 or so clones, just under 90% appearing once. The TCR was taken from a woman between 45 and 60 years old with acute or convalescent COVID-19. The source material was peripheral blood. The chain couples TRBV27 to TRBJ2-7; D possibly corresponds to TRBD1 (5 bases). The CDR3 reads CASSLSGVGDEQYF. The CDR3 nucleotides are TGTGCCAGCAGTTTATCAGGGGTTGGGGACGAGCAGTACTTC.